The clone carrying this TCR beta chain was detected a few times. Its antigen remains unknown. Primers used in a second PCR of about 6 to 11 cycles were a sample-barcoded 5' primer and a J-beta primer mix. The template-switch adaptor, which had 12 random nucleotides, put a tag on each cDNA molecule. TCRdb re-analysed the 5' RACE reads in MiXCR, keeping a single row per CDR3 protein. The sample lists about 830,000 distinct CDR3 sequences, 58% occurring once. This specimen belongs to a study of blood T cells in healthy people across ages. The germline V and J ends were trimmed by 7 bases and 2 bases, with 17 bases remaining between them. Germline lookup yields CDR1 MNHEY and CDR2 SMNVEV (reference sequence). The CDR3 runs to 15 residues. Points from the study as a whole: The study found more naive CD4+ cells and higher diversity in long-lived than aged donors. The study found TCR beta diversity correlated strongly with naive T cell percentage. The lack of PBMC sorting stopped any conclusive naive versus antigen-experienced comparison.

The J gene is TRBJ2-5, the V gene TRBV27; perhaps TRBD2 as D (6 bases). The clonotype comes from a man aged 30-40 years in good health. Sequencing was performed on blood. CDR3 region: CASTRLAGTQETQYF. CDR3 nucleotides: TGTGCCAGCACCCGATTAGCAGGGACTCAAGAGACCCAGTACTTC.